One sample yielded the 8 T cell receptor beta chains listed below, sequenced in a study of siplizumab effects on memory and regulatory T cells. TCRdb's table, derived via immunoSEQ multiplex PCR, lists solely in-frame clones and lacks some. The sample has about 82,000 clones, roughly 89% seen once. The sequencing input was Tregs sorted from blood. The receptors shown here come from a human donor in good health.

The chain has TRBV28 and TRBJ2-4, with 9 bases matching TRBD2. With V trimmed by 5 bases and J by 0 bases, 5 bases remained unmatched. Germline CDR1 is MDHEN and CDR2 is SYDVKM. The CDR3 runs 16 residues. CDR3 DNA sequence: TGTGCCAGCAGTCTTGGACTAGCGCTAGCCAAAAACATTCAGTACTTC. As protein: CASSLGLALAKNIQYF.

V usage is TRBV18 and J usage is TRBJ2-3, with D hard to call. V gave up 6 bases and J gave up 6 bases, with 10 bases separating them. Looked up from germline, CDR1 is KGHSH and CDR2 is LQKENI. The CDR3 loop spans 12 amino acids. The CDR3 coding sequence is TGTGCCAGCTCTCGAACTTGGGATACGCAGTATTTT. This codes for CASSRTWDTQYF. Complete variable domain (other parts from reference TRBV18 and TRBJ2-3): NAGVMQNPRHLVRRRGQEARLRCSPMKGHSHVYWYRQLPEEGLKFMVYLQKENIIDESGMPKERFSAEFPKEGPSILRIQQVVRGDSAAYFCASSRTWDTQYFGPGTRLTVL.

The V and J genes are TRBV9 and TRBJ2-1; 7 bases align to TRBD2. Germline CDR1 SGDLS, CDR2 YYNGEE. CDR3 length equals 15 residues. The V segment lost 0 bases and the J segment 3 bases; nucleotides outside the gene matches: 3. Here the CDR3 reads CASSVALAFYNEQFF. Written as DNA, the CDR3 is TGTGCCAGCAGCGTAGCACTAGCGTTCTACAATGAGCAGTTCTTC.

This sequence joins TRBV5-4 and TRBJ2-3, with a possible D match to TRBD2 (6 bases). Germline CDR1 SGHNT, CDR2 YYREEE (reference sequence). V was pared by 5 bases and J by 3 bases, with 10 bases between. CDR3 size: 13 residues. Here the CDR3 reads CASRWRGTDTQYF. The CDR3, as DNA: TGTGCCAGCAGATGGCGGGGAACAGATACGCAGTATTTT.

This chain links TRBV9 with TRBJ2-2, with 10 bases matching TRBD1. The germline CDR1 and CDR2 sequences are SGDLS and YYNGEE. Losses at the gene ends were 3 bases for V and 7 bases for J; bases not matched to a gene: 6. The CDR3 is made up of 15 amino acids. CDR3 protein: CASSATGGLVGELFF. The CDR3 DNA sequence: TGTGCCAGCAGCGCGACAGGGGGCTTAGTCGGGGAGCTGTTTTTT.

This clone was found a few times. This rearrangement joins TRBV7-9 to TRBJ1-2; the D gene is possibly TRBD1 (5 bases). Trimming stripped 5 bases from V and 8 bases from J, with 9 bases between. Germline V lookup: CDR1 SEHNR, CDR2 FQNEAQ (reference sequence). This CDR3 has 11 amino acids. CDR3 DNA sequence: TGTGCCAGCAGCCGGGGACGGGGCTACACCTTC. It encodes CASSRGRGYTF.

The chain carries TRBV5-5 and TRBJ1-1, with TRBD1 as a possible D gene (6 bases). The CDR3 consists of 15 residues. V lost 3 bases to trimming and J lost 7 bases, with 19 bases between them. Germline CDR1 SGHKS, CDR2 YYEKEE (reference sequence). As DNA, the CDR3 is TGTGCCAGCAGCTCCCCGGGGGGCTCCCCTGGTGAAGCTTTCTTT. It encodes CASSSPGGSPGEAFF. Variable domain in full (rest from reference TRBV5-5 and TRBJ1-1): DAGVTQSPTHLIKTRGQQVTLRCSPISGHKSVSWYQQVLGQGPQFIFQYYEKEERGRGNFPDRFSARQFPNYSSELNVNALLLGDSALYLCASSSPGGSPGEAFFGQGTRLTVV.

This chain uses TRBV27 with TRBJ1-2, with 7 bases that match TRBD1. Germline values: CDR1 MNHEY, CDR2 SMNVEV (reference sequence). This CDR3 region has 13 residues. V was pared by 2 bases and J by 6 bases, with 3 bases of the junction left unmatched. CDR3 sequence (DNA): TGTGCCAGCAGTTTAACAGGGGAGGATGGCTACACCTTC. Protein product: CASSLTGEDGYTF.